This record looks at one T cell receptor (beta chain) sequence and its context. This sample was taken from a study of technical replicates of blood from a few donors. This CDR3 region has 12 residues. Sequencing used immunoSEQ multiplex PCR; TCRdb keeps in-frame clones, though not all of them. In the table there are about 98,000 clones, approximately 95% of which are singletons. This receptor was identified in a human donor in good health. Sequenced material: T cells isolated from PBMCs. The chain combines TRBV21-1 with TRBJ1-1. TRBV21-1 corresponds to a pseudogene. The CDR3 spells CASLRSNTEAFF. CDR3 coding DNA: TGTGCCAGCCTCCGTTCGAACACTGAAGCTTTCTTT.